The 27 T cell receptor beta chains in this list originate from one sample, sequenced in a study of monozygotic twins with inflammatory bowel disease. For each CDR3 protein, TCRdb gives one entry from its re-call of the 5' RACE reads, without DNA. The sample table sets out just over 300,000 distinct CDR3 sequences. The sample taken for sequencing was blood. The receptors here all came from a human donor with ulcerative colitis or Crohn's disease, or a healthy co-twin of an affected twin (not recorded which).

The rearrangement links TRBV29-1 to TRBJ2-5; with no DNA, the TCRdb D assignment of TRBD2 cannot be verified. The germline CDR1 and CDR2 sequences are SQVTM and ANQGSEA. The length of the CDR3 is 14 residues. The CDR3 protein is CSVEYAGGFGTQYF.

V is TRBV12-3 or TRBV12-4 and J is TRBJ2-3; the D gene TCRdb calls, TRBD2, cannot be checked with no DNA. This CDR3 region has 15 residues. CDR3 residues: CASSPSSRSTDTQYF.

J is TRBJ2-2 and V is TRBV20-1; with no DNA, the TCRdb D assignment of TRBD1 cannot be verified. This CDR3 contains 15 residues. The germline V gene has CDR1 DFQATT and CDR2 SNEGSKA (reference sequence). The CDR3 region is CSARDRGENTGELFF.

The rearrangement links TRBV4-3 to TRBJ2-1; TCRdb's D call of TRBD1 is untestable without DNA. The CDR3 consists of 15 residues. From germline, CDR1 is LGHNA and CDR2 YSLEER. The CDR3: CASSQNGGTYNEQFF.

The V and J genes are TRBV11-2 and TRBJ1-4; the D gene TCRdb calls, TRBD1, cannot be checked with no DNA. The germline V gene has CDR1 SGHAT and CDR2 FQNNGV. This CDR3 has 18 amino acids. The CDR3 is CASSPLSLWTGPNEKLFF.

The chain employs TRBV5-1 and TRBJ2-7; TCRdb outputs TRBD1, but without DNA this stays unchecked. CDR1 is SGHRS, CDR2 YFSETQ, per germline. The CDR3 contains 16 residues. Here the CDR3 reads CATKADVGTGGYEQYF.

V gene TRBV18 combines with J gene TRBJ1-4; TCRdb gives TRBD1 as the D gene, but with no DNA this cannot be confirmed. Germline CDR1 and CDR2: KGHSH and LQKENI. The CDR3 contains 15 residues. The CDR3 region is CASSPPGQGNEKLFF. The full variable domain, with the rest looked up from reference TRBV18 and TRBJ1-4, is NAGVMQNPRHLVRRRGQEARLRCSPMKGHSHVYWYRQLPEEGLKFMVYLQKENIIDESGMPKERFSAEFPKEGPSILRIQQVVRGDSAAYFCASSPPGQGNEKLFFGSGTQLSVL.

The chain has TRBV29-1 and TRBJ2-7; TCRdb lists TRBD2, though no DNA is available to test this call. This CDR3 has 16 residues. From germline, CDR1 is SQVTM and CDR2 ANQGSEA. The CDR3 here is CSVEVGGPSFSYEQYF.

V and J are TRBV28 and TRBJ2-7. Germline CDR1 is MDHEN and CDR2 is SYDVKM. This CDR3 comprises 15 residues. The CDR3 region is CASSFLPGLSYEQYF.

The CDR3 loop is CASSQPGQGTNTEAFF. The chain combines TRBV4-1 with TRBJ1-1; TCRdb picks TRBD1, but there is no DNA to check that call. The CDR3 totals 16 residues. Germline assignment: CDR1 MGHRA and CDR2 YSYEKL.

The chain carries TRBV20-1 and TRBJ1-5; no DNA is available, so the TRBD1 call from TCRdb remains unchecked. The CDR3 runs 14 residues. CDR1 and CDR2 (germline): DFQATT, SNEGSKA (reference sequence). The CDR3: CSARVPGGNQPQHF.

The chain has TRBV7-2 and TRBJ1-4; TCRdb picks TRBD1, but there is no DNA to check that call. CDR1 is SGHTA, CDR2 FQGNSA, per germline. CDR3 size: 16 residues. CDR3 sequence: CASSSMGQGIGEKLFF.

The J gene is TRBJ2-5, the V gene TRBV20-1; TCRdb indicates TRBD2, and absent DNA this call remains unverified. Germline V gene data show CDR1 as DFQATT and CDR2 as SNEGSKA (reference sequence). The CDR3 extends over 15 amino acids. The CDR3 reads CSARGLAGGKETQYF.

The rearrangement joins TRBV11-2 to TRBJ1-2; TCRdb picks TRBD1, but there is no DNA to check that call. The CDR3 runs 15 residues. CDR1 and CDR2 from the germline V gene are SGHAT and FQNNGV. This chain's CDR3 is CASSPTGDYTYGYTF.

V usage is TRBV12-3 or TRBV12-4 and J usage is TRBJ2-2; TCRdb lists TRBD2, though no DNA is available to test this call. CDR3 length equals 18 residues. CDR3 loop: CASSLPPGLAANTGELFF.

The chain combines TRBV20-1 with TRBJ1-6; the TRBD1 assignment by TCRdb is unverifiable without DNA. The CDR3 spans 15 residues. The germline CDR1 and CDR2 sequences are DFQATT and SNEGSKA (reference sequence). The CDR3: CSARVKGGVNSPLHF.

CDR3 loop: CSARAGTSGVYEQYF. V and J are TRBV29-1 and TRBJ2-7; checking the TCRdb D call of TRBD2 is not possible without DNA. CDR3 length: 15 amino acids. Germline V gene sequence: CDR1 SQVTM, CDR2 ANQGSEA.

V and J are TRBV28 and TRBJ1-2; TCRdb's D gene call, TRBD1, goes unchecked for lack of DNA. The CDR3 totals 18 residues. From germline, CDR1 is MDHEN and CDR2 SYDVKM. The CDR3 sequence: CASSPPLALKAANYGYTF.

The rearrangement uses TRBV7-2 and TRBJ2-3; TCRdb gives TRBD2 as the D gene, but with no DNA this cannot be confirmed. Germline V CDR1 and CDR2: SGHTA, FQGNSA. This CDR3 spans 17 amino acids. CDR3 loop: CASSLSSGTINIDTQYF.

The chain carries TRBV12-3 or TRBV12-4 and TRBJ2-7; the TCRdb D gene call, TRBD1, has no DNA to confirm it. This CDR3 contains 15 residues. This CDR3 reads CASSLQTGPFYEQYF.

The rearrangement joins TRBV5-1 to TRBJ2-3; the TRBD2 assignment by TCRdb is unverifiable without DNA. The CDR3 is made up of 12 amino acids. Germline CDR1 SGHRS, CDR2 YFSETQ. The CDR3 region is CASSLPADTQYF.

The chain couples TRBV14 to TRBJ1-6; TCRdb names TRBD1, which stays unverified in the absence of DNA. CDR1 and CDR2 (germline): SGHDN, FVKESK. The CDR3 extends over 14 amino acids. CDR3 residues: CASSQGRDLSPLHF. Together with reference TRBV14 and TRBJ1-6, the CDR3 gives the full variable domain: EAGVTQFPSHSVIEKGQTVTLRCDPISGHDNLYWYRRVMGKEIKFLLHFVKESKQDESGMPNNRFLAERTGGTYSTLKVQPAELEDSGVYFCASSQGRDLSPLHFGNGTRLTVT.

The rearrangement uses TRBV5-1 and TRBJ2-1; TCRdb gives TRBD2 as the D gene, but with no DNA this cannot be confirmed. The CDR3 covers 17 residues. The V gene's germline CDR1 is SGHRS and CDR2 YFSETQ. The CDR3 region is CASSLVPAGGSYNEQFF.

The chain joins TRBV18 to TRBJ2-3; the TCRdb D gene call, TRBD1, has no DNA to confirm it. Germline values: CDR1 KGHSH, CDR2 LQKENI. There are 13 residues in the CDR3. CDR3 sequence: CASSTGGTDTQYF. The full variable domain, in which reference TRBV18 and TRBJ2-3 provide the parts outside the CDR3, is NAGVMQNPRHLVRRRGQEARLRCSPMKGHSHVYWYRQLPEEGLKFMVYLQKENIIDESGMPKERFSAEFPKEGPSILRIQQVVRGDSAAYFCASSTGGTDTQYFGPGTRLTVL.

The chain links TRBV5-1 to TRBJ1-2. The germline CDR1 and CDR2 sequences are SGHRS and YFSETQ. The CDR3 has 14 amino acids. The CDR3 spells CASTMDPAGGGYTF.

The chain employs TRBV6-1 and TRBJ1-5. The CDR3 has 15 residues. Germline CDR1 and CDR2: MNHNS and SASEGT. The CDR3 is CASGWLPSGNQPQHF.

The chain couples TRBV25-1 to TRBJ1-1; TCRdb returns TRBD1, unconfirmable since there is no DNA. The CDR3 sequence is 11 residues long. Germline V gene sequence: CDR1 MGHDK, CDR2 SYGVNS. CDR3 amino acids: CATWTGTEAFF. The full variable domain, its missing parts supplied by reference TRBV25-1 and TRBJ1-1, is EADIYQTPRYLVIGTGKKITLECSQTMGHDKMYWYQQDPGMELHLIHYSYGVNSTEKGDLSSESTVSRIRTEHFPLTLESARPSHTSQYLCATWTGTEAFFGQGTRLTVV.